These 16 T cell receptor beta chains share one sample of origin, sequenced in a study of identical twins. MiXCR, applied by TCRdb to the 5' RACE reads, yields one record per CDR3 protein. Of about 470,000 distinct CDR3 sequences detected, around 24% appear once; the ten largest clones hold 2.5% to 3.5%. The same sample was also used in a study of T cells expressing NK-cell markers.

Sequencing used CD4+ T cells sorted from blood. The receptors here all came from a woman aged 18-29 years in good health.

The sample holds a few counts of this clonotype. CDR3 loop: CASSVRGSGNSPLHF. In DNA, the CDR3 is TGTGCCAGCAGCGTGCGCGGATCGGGTAATTCACCCCTCCACTTT. The genes are TRBV9 and TRBJ1-6, with no clear D. The germline gives CDR1 SGDLS, CDR2 YYNGEE. The CDR3 sequence is 15 residues long. V lost 2 bases to trimming and J lost 6 bases, with 12 bases between them.

This clonotype was observed a few times. The chain has TRBV29-1 and TRBJ2-1; 10 bases are shared with TRBD2. The CDR3 is made up of 13 amino acids. J gave up 12 bases and V 4 bases, and 9 bases lay outside the gene matches. Germline V gene lookup returns CDR1 SQVTM and CDR2 ANQGSEA. The CDR3, as DNA: TGCAGCGTTGGTCAACTAGCGGGATCCTGGCAGTTCTTC. As protein: CSVGQLAGSWQFF.

This clonotype was seen a few times. This sequence joins TRBV12-3 or TRBV12-4 and TRBJ2-1; D possibly matches TRBD1 or TRBD2 (5 bases each). V gave up 6 bases and J gave up 1 base, with 13 bases separating them. CDR3 length equals 15 residues. The CDR3 nucleotides are TGTGCCAGCAGGCCGGGACCCCAATCCTACAATGAGCAGTTCTTC. Translation: CASRPGPQSYNEQFF.

This clonotype came up a few times. J is TRBJ2-7 and V is TRBV11-3; D is possibly TRBD1 or TRBD2 (5 bases each). The ends were cut back, 6 bases at V and 5 bases at J, with 11 bases in the middle. The CDR3 sequence is 12 residues long. The germline CDR1 and CDR2 sequences are SGHNT and YENEEA. CDR3 coding DNA: TGTGCCAGCAGAAGATGGGACCACGAGCAGTACTTC. Its translation is CASRRWDHEQYF. Full variable domain (outside the CDR3, taken from reference TRBV11-3 and TRBJ2-7): EAGVVQSPRYKIIEKKQPVAFWCNPISGHNTLYWYLQNLGQGPELLIRYENEEAVDDSQLPKDRFSAERLKGVDSTLKIQPAELGDSAVYLCASRRWDHEQYFGPGTRLTVT.

This chain joins TRBV10-3 and TRBJ2-3; 7 bases are shared with TRBD1. The CDR3 loop spans 15 amino acids. The germline V gene has CDR1 ENHRY and CDR2 SYGVKD. Unmatched junction bases numbered 13, after V lost 10 bases and J lost 3 bases. CDR3 protein: CATHNRQGATDTQYF. In DNA form, the CDR3 reads TGTGCCACCCACAACCGACAGGGTGCGACAGATACGCAGTATTTT.

The V call is TRBV9, the J call TRBJ1-2; possible D gene TRBD1, 5 bases. Germline CDR1 and CDR2: SGDLS and YYNGEE. Between the trimmed V and J ends, which lost 4 bases and 14 bases, there was a span of 12 bases. There are 10 residues in the CDR3. The CDR3 region is CASSPSGLTF. In DNA form, the CDR3 reads TGTGCCAGCAGCCCATCGGGACTGACCTTC.

This clonotype has just a few counts. This sequence joins TRBV12-3 or TRBV12-4 and TRBJ2-7; D is possibly TRBD1 (6 bases). Trimming took off 5 bases at V and 3 bases at J, with 11 bases between the two ends. This CDR3 contains 13 residues. The CDR3 reads CASSATGFYEQYF. CDR3 sequence (DNA): TGTGCCAGCAGTGCGACAGGATTCTACGAGCAGTACTTC.

This clonotype was seen more than once but under ten times. This chain uses TRBV29-1 with TRBJ1-2, with unresolved D. Germline V gives CDR1 SQVTM, CDR2 ANQGSEA. The germline V and J ends were trimmed by 7 bases and 8 bases, with 20 bases remaining between them. The CDR3 length is 13 residues. CDR3 DNA: TGCAGCGGCCTGGACCTCGGCCTGGGAGGCTACACCTTC. It yields the protein CSGLDLGLGGYTF.

This chain joins TRBV9 and TRBJ2-7; 7 positions agree with TRBD1. Per germline, CDR1 SGDLS and CDR2 YYNGEE. The CDR3 is 14 amino acids. The trim removed 3 bases at V and 12 bases at J, leaving 15 bases unmatched. CDR3 region: CASSGGGGLLALYF. DNA for the CDR3: TGTGCCAGCAGCGGAGGGGGCGGACTCCTCGCATTGTACTTC.

This rearrangement joins TRBV5-6 to TRBJ2-5, with no clear D. Germline assignment: CDR1 SGHDT and CDR2 YYEEEE. V was trimmed by 0 bases and J by 9 bases, leaving 12 bases between them. The length of the CDR3 is 13 residues. CDR3 region: CASSLDHSGAQYF. The DNA of the CDR3 is TGTGCCAGCAGCTTGGACCACTCTGGGGCCCAGTACTTC.

The chain uses TRBV20-1 and TRBJ1-1; 11 bases match TRBD1. Losses at the gene ends were 4 bases for V and 4 bases for J; bases not matched to a gene: 5. The CDR3 covers 14 residues. CDR1 and CDR2 (germline): DFQATT, SNEGSKA (reference sequence). CDR3 DNA sequence: TGCAGTGCTACCGGACAGGGGGCGAGCACTGAAGCTTTCTTT. As protein: CSATGQGASTEAFF.

The CDR3 loop reads CASSSSGFSEQYF. In DNA, the CDR3 is TGCGCCAGCAGCTCATCAGGGTTTAGTGAGCAGTACTTC. This sequence joins TRBV5-1 and TRBJ2-7, with a weak D call TRBD1 (5 bases). Looked up from germline, CDR1 is SGHRS and CDR2 is YFSETQ. The germline V and J ends were trimmed by 3 bases and 7 bases, with 14 bases remaining between them. The CDR3 loop spans 13 amino acids.

V and J are TRBV20-1 and TRBJ2-5; 8 bases line up with TRBD2. The CDR3 loop spans 14 amino acids. J lost 5 bases, V lost 6 bases, and 11 bases had no gene match. CDR1 DFQATT and CDR2 SNEGSKA come from the germline V gene (reference sequence). The CDR3 is CSAGSGRLQETQYF. The CDR3 bases are TGCAGTGCAGGGAGCGGGAGACTCCAGGAGACCCAGTACTTC.

This clonotype turned up a few times. The chain is built from TRBV20-1 and TRBJ2-7, with D possibly being TRBD2 (6 bases). The germline gives CDR1 DFQATT, CDR2 SNEGSKA (reference sequence). The V gene lost 0 bases and the J gene lost 2 bases, with 14 bases spanning the gap. The CDR3 has 15 amino acids. CDR3 sequence reads: CSARDFIGGTYEQYF. In DNA, the CDR3 is TGCAGTGCTAGAGATTTTATCGGGGGAACCTACGAGCAGTACTTC.

This sequence joins TRBV10-1 and TRBJ1-5, with D unclear. CDR3 length: 13 residues. Deletions cut 0 bases from V and 5 bases from J, with 5 bases between. The germline V gene encodes CDR1 WNHNN and CDR2 SYGVQD (reference sequence). The CDR3: CASSESGYQPQHF. The CDR3, as DNA: TGCGCCAGCAGTGAGTCCGGATATCAGCCCCAGCATTTT.

The chain joins TRBV20-1 to TRBJ2-7; TRBD1 matches 8 bases. J was trimmed by 1 base and V by 1 base; bases with no gene match: 9. CDR3 length equals 16 residues. Per germline, CDR1 DFQATT and CDR2 SNEGSKA (reference sequence). DNA for the CDR3: TGCAGTGCTAGAGCGGCAGGGGGCGAGCGTTCCTACGAGCAGTACTTC. Encoded protein: CSARAAGGERSYEQYF.